The sequence of this T cell receptor (beta chain) was determined in a study of control samples from healthy donors and cancer patients. This CDR3 has 15 residues. CDR1 is KGHDR and CDR2 is SFDVKD in the germline V gene. The germline V and J ends were trimmed by 1 base and 4 bases, with 13 bases remaining between them. The protocol was immunoSEQ multiplex PCR, while the TCRdb copy is restricted to in-frame clones and leaves out a portion. Seen here are more than 80,000 clones, over 90% observed once, and the top ten hold about 7.3%. Sequenced input: blood. The clonotype was recovered from a man between 18 and 35 years old in good health. The rearrangement uses TRBV24-1 and TRBJ2-7; D may be TRBD1 (5 bases). The CDR3 DNA reads as TGTGCCACCAGTGATTTAGGAACAGGCGGTTACGAGCAGTACTTC. This gives the protein CATSDLGTGGYEQYF.